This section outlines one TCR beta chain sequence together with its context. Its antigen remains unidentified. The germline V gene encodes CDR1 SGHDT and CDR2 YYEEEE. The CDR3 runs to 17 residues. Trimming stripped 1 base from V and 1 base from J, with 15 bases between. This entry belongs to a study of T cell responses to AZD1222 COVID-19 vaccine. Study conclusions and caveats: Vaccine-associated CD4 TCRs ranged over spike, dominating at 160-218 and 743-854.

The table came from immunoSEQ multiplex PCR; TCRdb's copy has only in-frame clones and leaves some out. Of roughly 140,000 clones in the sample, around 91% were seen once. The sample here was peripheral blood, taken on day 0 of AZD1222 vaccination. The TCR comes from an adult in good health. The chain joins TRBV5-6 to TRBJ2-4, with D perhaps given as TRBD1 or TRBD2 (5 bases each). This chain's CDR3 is CASSLSVRGAAKNIQYF. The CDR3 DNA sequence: TGTGCCAGCAGCTTGTCAGTGAGAGGGGCGGCCAAAAACATTCAGTACTTC. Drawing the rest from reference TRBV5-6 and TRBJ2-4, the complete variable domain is DAGVTQSPTHLIKTRGQQVTLRCSPKSGHDTVSWYQQALGQGPQFIFQYYEEEERQRGNFPDRFSGHQFPNYSSELNVNALLLGDSALYLCASSLSVRGAAKNIQYFGAGTRLSVL.